Following are 22 T cell receptor beta chains from one sample sequenced in a study of blood T cell repertoires in COVID-19. Clones were sequenced by immunoSEQ multiplex PCR, and TCRdb holds only the in-frame ones, with some missing. Here the sample spans approximately 260,000 clones, 80% to 95% being singletons. The sequenced sample consisted of PBMCs or T cells enriched from blood (not recorded which). The receptors here all came from a young woman who had recovered from COVID-19.

The CDR3 is CASSLSPGYEQYF. CDR3 in DNA: TGTGCCAGCAGTTTATCCCCGGGATACGAGCAGTACTTC. The chain links TRBV27 to TRBJ2-7; a weak D match, TRBD2 (5 bases). V was cut by 0 bases and J by 4 bases, with 7 bases left in between. This CDR3 comprises 13 residues. CDR1 and CDR2 (germline): MNHEY, SMNVEV (reference sequence).

The gene calls are TRBV27 and TRBJ1-1; 10 bases line up with TRBD1. Germline CDR1 MNHEY, CDR2 SMNVEV (reference sequence). Trimming took 7 bases from V and 5 from J; bases not matched to a gene: 7. The CDR3 extends over 14 amino acids. The DNA of the CDR3 is TGTGCCAGCAACCGACAGGGGGCGCAAACTGAAGCTTTCTTT. Protein: CASNRQGAQTEAFF.

V is TRBV21-1 and J is TRBJ2-5; the DNA was not used to check the table's D call, TRBD1. TRBV21-1 is a recognized pseudogene. This CDR3 region has 16 residues. The CDR3 loop reads CASLNKAREGQETQYF. The CDR3 region has the DNA TGTGCCAGCTTGAATAAGGCCAGGGAAGGCCAAGAGACCCAGTACTTC.

The V call is TRBV29-1, the J call TRBJ2-7, with 8 bases identical to TRBD1. V shed 6 bases and J 3 bases; nucleotides not matched to a gene: 10. CDR3 length: 14 amino acids. The V gene's germline CDR1 is SQVTM and CDR2 ANQGSEA. The CDR3 nucleotides are TGCAGCGTCTACGGGGGACAGGACTTCTACGAGCAGTACTTC. It specifies CSVYGGQDFYEQYF.

J is TRBJ1-1 and V is TRBV28; unclear D gene. CDR1 and CDR2 (germline): MDHEN, SYDVKM. The CDR3 runs 13 residues. V lost 2 bases and J lost 4, with 8 bases in between. The CDR3 nucleotides are TGTGCCAGCAGTTTAAGAGTACCCACTGAAGCTTTCTTT. Protein product: CASSLRVPTEAFF.

The rearrangement uses TRBV4-1 and TRBJ2-5; D is unclear. Trimming pared 1 base from V and 2 bases from J, leaving 5 bases between. The CDR3 loop spans 13 amino acids. Per germline, CDR1 MGHRA and CDR2 YSYEKL. The chain's CDR3 is CASSQVRQETQYF. In DNA form, the CDR3 reads TGCGCCAGCAGCCAAGTGAGGCAAGAGACCCAGTACTTC.

This chain uses TRBV7-3 with TRBJ2-1; D is possibly TRBD2 (6 bases). V was trimmed by 4 bases and J by 0 bases, leaving 13 bases between them. The CDR3 runs 16 residues. CDR1 and CDR2 (germline): SGHTA, FQGTGA. The CDR3 loop reads CASSYGGGSSYNEQFF. Here the CDR3 DNA reads TGTGCCAGCAGCTACGGTGGGGGGAGCTCCTACAATGAGCAGTTCTTC.

The V and J genes are TRBV4-3 and TRBJ2-1, with 10 bases that match TRBD2. The germline V gene encodes CDR1 LGHNA and CDR2 YSLEER. The V and J ends lost 0 bases and 7 bases, in that order; junction bases with no gene match: 3. The CDR3 has 15 residues. The CDR3 loop reads CASSQETAGGNEQFF. DNA for the CDR3: TGCGCCAGCAGCCAAGAAACAGCGGGGGGGAATGAGCAGTTCTTC.

The genes are TRBV6-5 and TRBJ1-1, with TRBD1 matching over 7 bases. This CDR3 contains 13 residues. The ends lost 7 bases at V and 8 bases at J; junction bases unmatched: 10. CDR1 MNHEY and CDR2 SVGAGI come from the germline V gene. The CDR3 DNA reads TGTGCCAGCAATATGGCCCTAGGGGGCGAAGCTTTCTTT. Translated, it gives CASNMALGGEAFF.

The CDR3 DNA is TGTGCCAGCAGCCAAGATAGCTCTAGCGGGGTCACAGATACGCAGTATTTT. Its translation is CASSQDSSSGVTDTQYF. The rearrangement uses TRBV3-1 (or the pseudogene TRBV3-2) and TRBJ2-3, with 9 bases fitting TRBD2. Germline V gene sequence: CDR1 LGHDT, CDR2 YNNKEL (reference sequence). The junction had 6 bases not matched to a gene; V was cut back by 0 bases and J by 2 bases. The CDR3 runs to 17 residues.

The chain is built from TRBV28 and TRBJ2-1, with 13 bases matching TRBD2. This CDR3 is built from 17 residues. Germline CDR1 MDHEN, CDR2 SYDVKM. Trimming removed 6 bases from V and 7 bases from J; junction bases left unmatched: 12. CDR3 in DNA: TGTGCCAGCAGCCCGACTAGCGGGAGGCGCTTTGGGAATGAGCAGTTCTTC. This translates into CASSPTSGRRFGNEQFF.

About this clone: The same CDR3 arises from other DNA sequences in this sample as well. CDR3 sequence: CSAAPGNTEAFF. CDR3 in DNA: TGCAGCGCTGCACCGGGGAACACTGAAGCTTTCTTT. The chain links TRBV29-1 to TRBJ1-1; D ambiguous. The V gene's germline CDR1 is SQVTM and CDR2 ANQGSEA. The germline V and J ends were trimmed by 7 bases and 1 base, with 10 bases remaining between them. The CDR3 runs to 12 residues.

This sequence joins TRBV2 and TRBJ1-1; D is possibly TRBD1 (6 bases). Trimming took off 2 bases at V and 0 bases at J, with 19 bases between the two ends. The CDR3 length is 18 residues. CDR1 SNHLY and CDR2 FYNNEI come from the germline V gene. The CDR3 coding sequence is TGTGCCAGCAGTGAAACGGCAGGGGTTTTGGGTTTGAACACTGAAGCTTTCTTT. Translating gives CASSETAGVLGLNTEAFF. The full variable domain, completed using reference TRBV2 and TRBJ1-1, is EPEVTQTPSHQVTQMGQEVILRCVPISNHLYFYWYRQILGQKVEFLVSFYNNEISEKSEIFDDQFSVERPDGSNFTLKIRSTKLEDSAMYFCASSETAGVLGLNTEAFFGQGTRLTVV.

This rearrangement joins TRBV19 to TRBJ1-2; D is unresolved. Germline V gene sequence: CDR1 LNHDA, CDR2 SQIVND (reference sequence). V was clipped by 5 bases and J by 2 bases, with 12 bases between them. The CDR3 is 14 residues long. CDR3 region: CASSSHTGNYGYTF. The CDR3 DNA sequence: TGTGCCAGTAGTTCACACACGGGGAACTATGGCTACACCTTC.

The rearrangement uses TRBV7-3 and TRBJ1-1; D might be TRBD1 (5 bases). The germline V gene encodes CDR1 SGHTA and CDR2 FQGTGA. This CDR3 has 13 residues. The V end was cut by 3 bases, the J end by 1 base, with 6 bases between. The CDR3 protein is CASSLTANTEAFF. CDR3 nucleotides: TGTGCCAGCAGCTTGACAGCGAACACTGAAGCTTTCTTT.

The V call is TRBV28, the J call TRBJ1-2; D uncertain. The V gene's germline CDR1 is MDHEN and CDR2 SYDVKM. The V gene lost 3 bases and the J gene lost 4 bases, with 12 bases spanning the gap. The CDR3 contains 14 residues. CDR3 amino acids: CASSLGGSSYGYTF. For the CDR3, the DNA is TGTGCCAGCAGTTTGGGAGGGAGCAGCTATGGCTACACCTTC.

The chain employs TRBV15 and TRBJ1-2; weak D call: TRBD1 (6 bases). Trimming took off 4 bases at V and 4 bases at J, with 13 bases between the two ends. The CDR3 has 14 residues. Germline V CDR1 and CDR2: LNHNV, YYDKDF (reference sequence). This chain's CDR3 is CATSISTGGYGYTF. Here the CDR3 DNA reads TGTGCCACCAGCATATCGACAGGAGGCTATGGCTACACCTTC. Full variable domain (rest looked up from reference TRBV15 and TRBJ1-2): DAMVIQNPRYQVTQFGKPVTLSCSQTLNHNVMYWYQQKSSQAPKLLFHYYDKDFNNEADTPDNFQSRRPNTSFCFLDIRSPGLGDTAMYLCATSISTGGYGYTFGSGTRLTVV.

The chain combines TRBV16 with TRBJ1-1; a weak D match, TRBD1 (5 bases). Germline assignment: CDR1 KGHSY and CDR2 FQNENV. V dropped 0 bases and J dropped 4 bases, with 21 bases sitting between them. The CDR3 totals 18 residues. The CDR3: CASSQSLRDFSRSTEAFF. CDR3 DNA sequence: TGTGCCAGCAGCCAATCCTTAAGGGACTTCTCCCGGAGCACTGAAGCTTTCTTT.

This chain links TRBV7-5 with TRBJ1-3; TRBD1 reflects the table's D call only, with no check against the DNA. TRBV7-5 is recorded as a pseudogene. This CDR3 has 15 amino acids. The CDR3 here is CARSYPRTAGNTIYF. The CDR3 DNA reads TGTGCCAGAAGCTACCCCCGGACAGCTGGAAACACCATATATTTT.

The gene calls are TRBV4-3 and TRBJ1-1; D unresolved. Germline loops: CDR1 LGHNA, CDR2 YSLEER. The CDR3 is 17 residues long. The V and J ends lost 0 bases and 0 bases respectively, with 14 bases between them. CDR3 in amino acids: CASSQDRGRRMNTEAFF. CDR3 sequence (DNA): TGCGCCAGCAGCCAAGATCGCGGGAGGAGAATGAACACTGAAGCTTTCTTT.

The gene calls are TRBV28 and TRBJ1-3; 10 nucleotides agree with TRBD1. Germline assignment: CDR1 MDHEN and CDR2 SYDVKM. V lost 4 bases and J lost 4; bases outside the gene matches: 4. The CDR3 consists of 15 residues. CDR3 sequence: CASSYDRGLGNTIYF. Written as DNA, the CDR3 is TGTGCCAGCAGTTACGACAGGGGGCTCGGAAACACCATATATTTT.

The chain joins TRBV19 to TRBJ2-3; 16 nucleotides match TRBD2. The CDR3 runs 18 residues. Germline CDR1 is LNHDA and CDR2 is SQIVND (reference sequence). With V trimmed by 5 bases and J by 2 bases, 7 bases remained unmatched. The CDR3 DNA reads TGTGCCAGTAGTCCGACGGGACTAGCGGGAGGGTACACAGATACGCAGTATTTT. Protein product: CASSPTGLAGGYTDTQYF.